A selection of T cell receptor beta chains follows, all from one sample in a study of beta chain bispecific antibodies for T cell cancers. No antigens are known for them. TCRdb reanalysed the 5' RACE reads using MiXCR and keeps one entry per CDR3 protein. The sample holds about 20,000 distinct CDR3 sequences; over 2.5% are singletons and the top ten take over 25%. The sample comprised healthy donor T cells cultured with leukemia cells. These receptors originate from a human donor in good health. Some clones in this sample may be carry-over from other donors' samples. CDR3s include the opening cysteine and the closing phenylalanine or tryptophan. D genes are given only for firm matches. Clone size is not always given. Where it is, it says once, few, many or a class for expanded clones.

CDR3 DNA: TGTGCCAGCAGTGGCGGGACTTTCAGCTCCTACGAGCAGTACTTC
CDR3 protein: CASSGGTFSSYEQYF
J gene: TRBJ2-7
V gene: TRBV7-9
clone size: many
D gene: -

CDR3 DNA: TGTGCCAGCAGTGAATGGGCGGGAGGGGTACGCAATCAGCCCCAGCATTTT
CDR3 protein: CASSEWAGGVRNQPQHF
J gene: TRBJ1-5
V gene: TRBV6-1
clone size: many
D gene: -

CDR3 DNA: TGTGCCTGGAGACCCGATTTGGATGAGCAGTTCTTC
CDR3 protein: CAWRPDLDEQFF
J gene: TRBJ2-1
V gene: TRBV30
clone size: many
D gene: -

CDR3 DNA: TGCGCCAGCAGCTCGGAGGGAAACACCATATATTTT
CDR3 protein: CASSSEGNTIYF
J gene: TRBJ1-3
V gene: TRBV4-1
clone size: many
D gene: -

CDR3 DNA: TGCGCCAGCAGCTTGGAACAGAACACAGATACGCAGTATTTT
CDR3 protein: CASSLEQNTDTQYF
J gene: TRBJ2-3
V gene: TRBV5-1
clone size: -
D gene: -

CDR3 DNA: TGTGCCAGTAGCACGAACAGGGATGGCAATCAGCCCCAGCATTTT
CDR3 protein: CASSTNRDGNQPQHF
J gene: TRBJ1-5
V gene: TRBV19
clone size: many
D gene: -

CDR3 DNA: TGTGCCAGCAGTGATGGGACTAGTACGTACAATGAGCAGTTCTTC
CDR3 protein: CASSDGTSTYNEQFF
J gene: TRBJ2-1
V gene: TRBV2
clone size: many
D gene: TRBD2

CDR3 DNA: TGTGCCAGCAGTCATGAGGGGTTAAGCCAGCCCCAGCATTTT
CDR3 protein: CASSHEGLSQPQHF
J gene: TRBJ1-5
V gene: TRBV2
clone size: many
D gene: -

CDR3 DNA: TGTGCCAGCAGCCAACCCAAGACTAGCGTAACAGATACGCAGTATTTT
CDR3 protein: CASSQPKTSVTDTQYF
J gene: TRBJ2-3
V gene: TRBV6-2/TRBV6-3
clone size: many
D gene: TRBD2

CDR3 DNA: TGTGCCACCAGCTGGAGCTCCTACAATGAGCAGTTCTTC
CDR3 protein: CATSWSSYNEQFF
J gene: TRBJ2-1
V gene: TRBV19
clone size: many
D gene: -

CDR3 DNA: TGTGCCACCAGCAGAGATGGACCGGGCCCAACATTCACAGATACGCAGTATTTT
CDR3 protein: CATSRDGPGPTFTDTQYF
J gene: TRBJ2-3
V gene: TRBV15
clone size: many
D gene: -

CDR3 DNA: TGTGCCAGTAAGACGGGCTCTGGGGCCAACGTCCTGACTTTC
CDR3 protein: CASKTGSGANVLTF
J gene: TRBJ2-6
V gene: TRBV19
clone size: -
D gene: -

CDR3 DNA: TGTGCCAGTAGTAAGAGGGATTGGAATCAGCCCCAGCATTTT
CDR3 protein: CASSKRDWNQPQHF
J gene: TRBJ1-5
V gene: TRBV19
clone size: many
D gene: -

CDR3 DNA: TGCGCCAGCAGCTTGGGGTATAGCTATGGCTACACCTTC
CDR3 protein: CASSLGYSYGYTF
J gene: TRBJ1-2
V gene: TRBV5-1
clone size: many
D gene: -

CDR3 DNA: TGTGCCATCAGCGAACTTCTTGAGACCCAGTACTTC
CDR3 protein: CAISELLETQYF
J gene: TRBJ2-5
V gene: TRBV10-3
clone size: many
D gene: -

CDR3 DNA: TGTGCCAGCAGCGACAGGGGCCTAGCCGCCTATAATTCACCCCTCCACTTT
CDR3 protein: CASSDRGLAAYNSPLHF
J gene: TRBJ1-6
V gene: TRBV5-5
clone size: -
D gene: TRBD1

CDR3 DNA: TGTGCCAGTAGTAAGGGCCCGAACACTGAAGCTTTCTTT
CDR3 protein: CASSKGPNTEAFF
J gene: TRBJ1-1
V gene: TRBV19
clone size: -
D gene: -

CDR3 DNA: TGTGCCAGCAGTGATTGGGTTCGAAATAATTCACCCCTCCACTTT
CDR3 protein: CASSDWVRNNSPLHF
J gene: TRBJ1-6
V gene: TRBV2
clone size: many
D gene: -

CDR3 DNA: TGTGCCAGCGGGGACGGATACAATGAGCAGTTCTTC
CDR3 protein: CASGDGYNEQFF
J gene: TRBJ2-1
V gene: TRBV2
clone size: -
D gene: -

CDR3 DNA: TGTGCCAGCAGCTTGGGAGGACAGGGGAACACTGAAGCTTTCTTT
CDR3 protein: CASSLGGQGNTEAFF
J gene: TRBJ1-1
V gene: TRBV5-6
clone size: many
D gene: TRBD1

CDR3 DNA: TGCGCCAGCGCAGGGAAGTGGAATGAGCAGTTCTTC
CDR3 protein: CASAGKWNEQFF
J gene: TRBJ2-1
V gene: TRBV10-2
clone size: many
D gene: -

CDR3 DNA: TGTGCCAGCAGTTTGGTATGGCCTCCGGGAACCTACGAGCAGTACTTC
CDR3 protein: CASSLVWPPGTYEQYF
J gene: TRBJ2-7
V gene: TRBV27
clone size: many
D gene: -

CDR3 DNA: TGTGCCAGCAGCTTCGACAGGGGGTCCAACGAGCAGTACTTC
CDR3 protein: CASSFDRGSNEQYF
J gene: TRBJ2-7
V gene: TRBV5-6
clone size: many
D gene: TRBD1

CDR3 DNA: TGTGCCAGCAGCCAAGACGTCAGGCGGGGGGGAATGGGAGAGACCCAGTACTTC
CDR3 protein: CASSQDVRRGGMGETQYF
J gene: TRBJ2-5
V gene: TRBV3-1
clone size: many
D gene: TRBD2

CDR3 DNA: TGTGCCAGCAGCTTAGCTGAGGGACTAGCGGGTAGCACAGATACGCAGTATTTT
CDR3 protein: CASSLAEGLAGSTDTQYF
J gene: TRBJ2-3
V gene: TRBV7-6
clone size: many
D gene: TRBD2

CDR3 DNA: TGTGCCAGCAACCCGTATACAGGGGTTCAGCCCCAGCATTTT
CDR3 protein: CASNPYTGVQPQHF
J gene: TRBJ1-5
V gene: TRBV6-1
clone size: few
D gene: TRBD1

CDR3 DNA: TGCGCCAGCAGCCTGGGACACCTACTCTCCTACGAGCAGTACTTC
CDR3 protein: CASSLGHLLSYEQYF
J gene: TRBJ2-7
V gene: TRBV4-1
clone size: -
D gene: -

CDR3 DNA: TGTGCCAGCAGCTTAGTAGGGGCCCCAGATACGCAGTATTTT
CDR3 protein: CASSLVGAPDTQYF
J gene: TRBJ2-3
V gene: TRBV7-2
clone size: many
D gene: -

CDR3 DNA: TGTGCCACCGAACTACAAGCGGACGGGGAGCTGTTTTTT
CDR3 protein: CATELQADGELFF
J gene: TRBJ2-2
V gene: TRBV12-3/TRBV12-4
clone size: many
D gene: -

CDR3 DNA: TGTGCCAGCTCGTGGCAGCCCCCCACCTATAGCAATCAGCCCCAGCATTTT
CDR3 protein: CASSWQPPTYSNQPQHF
J gene: TRBJ1-5
V gene: TRBV27
clone size: many
D gene: -

CDR3 DNA: TGTGCCAGCAGTGAGTATGTGGGGAATGAGCAGTTCTTC
CDR3 protein: CASSEYVGNEQFF
J gene: TRBJ2-1
V gene: TRBV2
clone size: many
D gene: -

CDR3 DNA: TGTGCCAGCAGCCCCCGGACAGGGGGAAGTCAAGAGACCCAGTACTTC
CDR3 protein: CASSPRTGGSQETQYF
J gene: TRBJ2-5
V gene: TRBV4-2
clone size: many
D gene: TRBD1

CDR3 DNA: TGCAGTGCTATGGACAGGGCTGACACCGGGGAGCTGTTTTTT
CDR3 protein: CSAMDRADTGELFF
J gene: TRBJ2-2
V gene: TRBV20-1
clone size: many
D gene: TRBD1

CDR3 DNA: TGTGCCAGCAGCTTGACGGGGAACACCGGGGAGCTGTTTTTT
CDR3 protein: CASSLTGNTGELFF
J gene: TRBJ2-2
V gene: TRBV9
clone size: few
D gene: -

CDR3 DNA: TGTGCCAGAGGGGCAGGCTTCGAGCAGTACTTC
CDR3 protein: CARGAGFEQYF
J gene: TRBJ2-7
V gene: TRBV25-1
clone size: many
D gene: -

CDR3 DNA: TGTGCCAGCAGCTCCCGACAGGTTACCTACGAGCAGTACTTC
CDR3 protein: CASSSRQVTYEQYF
J gene: TRBJ2-7
V gene: TRBV5-6
clone size: many
D gene: -

CDR3 DNA: TGTGCCAGCAGTCCCCGTTTCAGGGCGTACCAAGAGACCCAGTACTTC
CDR3 protein: CASSPRFRAYQETQYF
J gene: TRBJ2-5
V gene: TRBV28
clone size: many
D gene: -

CDR3 DNA: TGTGCCAGCAGAACCGGGATTGAAGCTTTCTTT
CDR3 protein: CASRTGIEAFF
J gene: TRBJ1-1
V gene: TRBV6-5
clone size: many
D gene: -

CDR3 DNA: TGTGCCAGCAGCTCGGGGAGGATCAGCTTAAAGGGGATCACAGATACGCAGTATTTT
CDR3 protein: CASSSGRISLKGITDTQYF
J gene: TRBJ2-3
V gene: TRBV7-9
clone size: many
D gene: -

CDR3 DNA: TGTGCCAGCAGCTCTATCGACAAATCCTACAATGAGCAGTTCTTC
CDR3 protein: CASSSIDKSYNEQFF
J gene: TRBJ2-1
V gene: TRBV12-3/TRBV12-4
clone size: many
D gene: -